This T cell receptor beta chain emerged from a study of regulatory T cells in long-lasting Graves disease. Study at large: Persistent Graves' disease required over 5 years of antithyroid drugs and positive TSH receptor antibodies. Study-level results: Persistent disease samples used TRBV28, TRBJ1-2 and TRBJ2-5 preferentially. Persistent Graves' patients showed less TCR diversity than newly diagnosed patients showed.

Combining iRepertoire HTBI primers with Arm-PCR of CDR3 regions, the authors built TCR beta libraries. TCRdb re-derived calls from the multiplex PCR reads in MiXCR, one entry per CDR3 protein. The repertoire has 400,000 to 500,000 distinct CDR3 sequences, over 20% of them found once; the top ten carry roughly 13%. This clonotype was seen only a few times. No antigen is known for it. Trimming removed 5 bases at V and 6 bases at J, with 20 bases between. This CDR3 comprises 15 residues. Germline V gene lookup returns CDR1 SGHTA and CDR2 FQGNSA. Time point defined: persistent/refractory GD, antithyroid drugs over 5 years with positive TRAb. Making the TCR library involved RNA that had been extracted from PBMCs. EDTA tubes collected around 8.7 milliliters of peripheral blood.

This sample comprised peripheral blood mononuclear cells (PBMCs), obtained when the disease was refractory, from a patient treated with antithyroid drugs. V and J are TRBV7-2 and TRBJ2-7; D might be TRBD2 (5 bases). The receptor was isolated from a female donor with Graves disease. CDR3 DNA sequence: TGTGCCAGCAGCGCCCGTTACTCTAGCCCAAGCGAGCAGTACTTC. Translated, it gives CASSARYSSPSEQYF.